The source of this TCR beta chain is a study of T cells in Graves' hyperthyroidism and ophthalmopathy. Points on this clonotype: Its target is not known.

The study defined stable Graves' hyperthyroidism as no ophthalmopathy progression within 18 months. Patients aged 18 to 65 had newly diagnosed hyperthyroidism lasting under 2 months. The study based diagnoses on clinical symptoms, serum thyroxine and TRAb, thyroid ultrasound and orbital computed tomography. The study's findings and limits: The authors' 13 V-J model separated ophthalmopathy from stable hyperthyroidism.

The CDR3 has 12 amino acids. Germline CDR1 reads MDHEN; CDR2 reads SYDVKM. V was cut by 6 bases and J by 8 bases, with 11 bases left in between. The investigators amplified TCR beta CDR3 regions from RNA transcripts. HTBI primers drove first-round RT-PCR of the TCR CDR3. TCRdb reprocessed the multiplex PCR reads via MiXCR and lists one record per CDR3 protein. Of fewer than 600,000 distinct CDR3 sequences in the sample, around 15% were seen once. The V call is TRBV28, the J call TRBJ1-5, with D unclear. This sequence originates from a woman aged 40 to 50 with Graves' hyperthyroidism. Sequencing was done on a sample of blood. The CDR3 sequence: CASRLNWEPQHF. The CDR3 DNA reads TGTGCCAGCAGACTAAATTGGGAGCCCCAGCATTTT.